The next 14 T cell receptor beta chains were all read from a single sample in a study of graft-versus-host responses after intestinal transplantation. The repertoire was sequenced with immunoSEQ multiplex PCR; TCRdb's copy has only in-frame clones and lacks some. The sample lists 80,000 to 95,000 clones, 85% to 95% occurring once. These receptors' targets are unknown. Sequencing used unstimulated CD8+ T cells sorted from spleen or lymph node cells, obtained before intestinal transplant. The receptors stem from a human donor who received an intestinal transplant.

The rearrangement links TRBV29-1 to TRBJ2-1; TRBD1 matches 7 bases. The V gene end was trimmed by 3 bases and the J gene end by 5 bases; junction bases not matched to a gene: 7. Germline V gives CDR1 SQVTM, CDR2 ANQGSEA. The CDR3 loop spans 14 amino acids. As DNA, the CDR3 is TGCAGCGTTGAGAATACAGGGGTCAACAATGAGCAGTTCTTC. Translation gives CSVENTGVNNEQFF.

Note on this clone: The junction differs from germline at one of its ends, possibly a read error. The gene calls are TRBV4-3 and TRBJ2-2, with no clear D. The CDR3 totals 15 residues. Germline V gene lookup returns CDR1 LGHNA and CDR2 YSLEER. Here the CDR3 DNA reads TGCGCCAGCAGCCAAGATGGCACGAACCCCGGGGAGCTGTTTTTT. Its protein is CASSQDGTNPGELFF.

This chain's CDR3 is CAWSSRDSSYEQYF. DNA of the CDR3: TGTGCCTGGAGTTCGCGGGACAGCTCCTACGAGCAGTACTTC. The chain uses TRBV30 and TRBJ2-7, with D possibly being TRBD1 (7 bases). CDR3 length equals 14 residues. Germline CDR1 and CDR2: GTSNPN and SVGIG (reference sequence). Deletions cut 2 bases from V and 0 bases from J, with 11 bases between.

The J gene is TRBJ2-1, the V gene TRBV27; 14 nucleotides match TRBD2. The CDR3 sequence is 16 residues long. V shed 5 bases and J 7 bases; nucleotides not matched to a gene: 7. CDR1 and CDR2 (germline): MNHEY, SMNVEV (reference sequence). The CDR3 region has the DNA TGTGCCAGCAGTGCCCGACTAGCGGGGGGGCTTAATGAGCAGTTCTTC. Its protein product is CASSARLAGGLNEQFF.

The V and J genes are TRBV15 and TRBJ1-1, with TRBD1 identical over 7 bases. CDR1 and CDR2 from the germline V gene are LNHNV and YYDKDF (reference sequence). The CDR3 contains 14 residues. The V and J ends lost 4 bases and 3 bases, in that order; junction bases with no gene match: 5. The CDR3 coding sequence is TGTGCCACCAGCACAAGACAGGGCGACACTGAAGCTTTCTTT. Residues: CATSTRQGDTEAFF.

V and J are TRBV11-2 and TRBJ1-1; D ambiguous. Trimming removed 1 base at V and 4 bases at J, with 10 bases between. The CDR3 spans 14 residues. Per the germline V gene, CDR1 is SGHAT and CDR2 is FQNNGV. This CDR3 reads CASSLGGIGTEAFF. The CDR3 DNA follows: TGTGCCAGCAGCTTAGGAGGGATCGGCACTGAAGCTTTCTTT.

The V call is TRBV19, the J call TRBJ2-3, with a possible D match to TRBD2 (5 bases). Germline CDR1 LNHDA, CDR2 SQIVND (reference sequence). CDR3 length: 14 residues. Trimming took off 5 bases at V and 3 bases at J, with 12 bases between the two ends. CDR3 sequence (DNA): TGTGCCAGTAGTCCTAGAGCGGTGACAGATACGCAGTATTTT. The encoded protein is CASSPRAVTDTQYF.

CDR3 sequence (DNA): TGCGCCAGCAGCCAAGATCTCTTACGGACAGGGACCTACGAGCAGTACTTC. Amino acid sequence: CASSQDLLRTGTYEQYF. The V and J genes are TRBV4-3 and TRBJ2-7; 8 bases map to TRBD1. With V trimmed by 0 bases and J by 2 bases, 9 bases remained unmatched. The CDR3 has 17 amino acids. Germline V gene lookup returns CDR1 LGHNA and CDR2 YSLEER.

The CDR3 DNA is TGTGCCAGTATTAAACCATGGAGCGCTGAAGCTTTCTTT. Protein: CASIKPWSAEAFF. The J gene is TRBJ1-1, the V gene TRBV19, with D uncertain. The CDR3 loop spans 13 amino acids. Germline V gene lookup returns CDR1 LNHDA and CDR2 SQIVND (reference sequence). V was pared by 7 bases and J by 6 bases, with 15 bases between.

J is TRBJ1-2 and V is TRBV15; D is perhaps TRBD1 (6 bases). The V end was cut by 1 base, the J end by 3 bases, with 33 bases between. The CDR3 runs to 22 residues. Germline V gene lookup returns CDR1 LNHNV and CDR2 YYDKDF (reference sequence). The CDR3, as DNA: TGTGCCACCAGCAGAGGAGGGGTTCCAACAGACCCAGGGGTCAGCACCCACTATGGCTACACCTTC. This codes for CATSRGGVPTDPGVSTHYGYTF.

The V call is TRBV14, the J call TRBJ2-5; maybe TRBD1 (7 bases). The ends were cut back, 0 bases at V and 4 bases at J, with 15 bases in the middle. This CDR3 region has 16 residues. Looked up from germline, CDR1 is SGHDN and CDR2 is FVKESK. The CDR3 protein is CASSQDRGGGAETQYF. The CDR3 DNA follows: TGTGCCAGCAGCCAAGATCGAGGGGGCGGGGCAGAGACCCAGTACTTC.

This chain joins TRBV4-3 and TRBJ1-1; no firm D call. Germline values: CDR1 LGHNA, CDR2 YSLEER. The CDR3 runs to 15 residues. Trimming left V 1 base short and J 2 bases short, with 11 bases between. CDR3 DNA sequence: TGCGCCAGCAGCCAAGTACTATTAACTAACACTGAAGCTTTCTTT. Amino acid sequence: CASSQVLLTNTEAFF.

The V call is TRBV5-1, the J call TRBJ2-5; 8 nucleotides align to TRBD1. The J call may be wrong; the DNA end is better matched by TRBJ2-7. Germline lookup yields CDR1 SGHRS and CDR2 YFSETQ. This CDR3 region has 13 residues. The CDR3, as DNA: TGCGCCAGCAGCGCCGGACAGGGCTACGAGCAGTACTTC. This codes for CASSAGQGYEQYF.

V gene TRBV4-3 combines with J gene TRBJ2-6; the D gene is possibly TRBD1 (6 bases). Trimming removed 0 bases from V and 9 bases from J, with 12 bases in between. Germline V gene sequence: CDR1 LGHNA, CDR2 YSLEER. This CDR3 region has 15 residues. DNA for the CDR3: TGCGCCAGCAGCCAAGAAGGGGGTCTTGACAACGTCCTGACTTTC. It is translated as CASSQEGGLDNVLTF.